This TCR beta chain was sequenced for a study of blood T cell repertoires in COVID-19. Original data processing: By means of reference gene primer amplification, nucleated cell counts were estimated. Data came from immunoSEQ multiplex PCR; TCRdb stores just in-frame clones and leaves some out. The V and J calls and clone size were taken over from that table, and D and trimming were inferred from the DNA. The sample lists approximately 180,000 clones, roughly 80% occurring once. The trim removed 8 bases at V and 3 bases at J, leaving 7 bases unmatched. The germline gives CDR1 MDHEN, CDR2 SYDVKM. CDR3 length equals 13 residues. Everyone who took part was 18 to 89 years old, and they came from roughly 25 US areas. Cohort assignment relied on participant-reported clinical history.

This chain connects TRBV28 to TRBJ2-7; TRBD2 matches at 7 bases. The sample taken for sequencing was PBMCs or T cells enriched from blood (not recorded which). This receptor was obtained from a woman aged 55-69 years with acute COVID-19. CDR3 protein: CASVTGRGYEQYF. The CDR3 coding sequence is TGTGCCAGCGTAACGGGGAGGGGCTACGAGCAGTACTTC.